This T cell receptor beta chain was observed in a study of T-cell reconstitution after alpha-beta-depleted transplantation in children. Overall study results and limits: By about two months after transplant, alpha-beta T cells reportedly arose from several hundred graft clones that had expanded. Diversity and T-cell counts at one year after transplant derived mostly from new T cells. From surviving recipient T cells and thymic progenitors came the high day-60 TCRbeta diversity observed in some patients.

The TCRbeta library was prepared with unique molecular identifiers. Each CDR3 protein gets one entry after TCRdb re-called the PCR reads with MiXCR. The sample lists under 250,000 distinct CDR3 sequences; 6.6% were seen once. This clonotype was seen a few times. The target antigen is unknown. The CDR3 has 15 residues. Germline-derived CDR1 and CDR2 are LGHNT and FRNRAP. The V end lost 1 base, the J end lost 0 bases, and 6 bases lay between the germline ends. This sequence originates from a boy between 2 and 15 years old with acute lymphoblastic leukemia, due to receive a stem cell transplant. The V and J genes are TRBV12-5 and TRBJ2-2; D is unresolved. The sequenced sample was PBMCs, obtained before TCRalphabeta/CD19-depleted stem cell transplant. CDR3 sequence: CASGLDHPNTGELFF. The DNA of the CDR3 is TGTGCTAGTGGTTTGGACCACCCGAACACCGGGGAGCTGTTTTTT.